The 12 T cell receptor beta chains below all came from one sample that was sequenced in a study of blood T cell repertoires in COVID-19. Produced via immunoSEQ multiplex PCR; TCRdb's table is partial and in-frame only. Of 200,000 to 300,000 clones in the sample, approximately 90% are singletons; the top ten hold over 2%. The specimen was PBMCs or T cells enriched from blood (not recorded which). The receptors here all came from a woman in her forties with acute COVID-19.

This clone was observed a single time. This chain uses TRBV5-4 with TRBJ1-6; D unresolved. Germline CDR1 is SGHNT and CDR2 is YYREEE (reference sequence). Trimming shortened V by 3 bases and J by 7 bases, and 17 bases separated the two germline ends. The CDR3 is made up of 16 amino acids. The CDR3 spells CASSSNLGGANSPLHF. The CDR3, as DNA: TGTGCCAGCAGCTCGAACCTCGGAGGAGCGAATTCACCCCTCCACTTT.

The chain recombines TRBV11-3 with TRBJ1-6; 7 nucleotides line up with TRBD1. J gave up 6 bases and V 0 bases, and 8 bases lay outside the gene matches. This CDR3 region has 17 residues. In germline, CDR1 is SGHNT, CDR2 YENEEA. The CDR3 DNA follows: TGTGCCAGCAGCTTAGATGGTGGAGGGGGCGGTAATTCACCCCTCCACTTT. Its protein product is CASSLDGGGGGNSPLHF.

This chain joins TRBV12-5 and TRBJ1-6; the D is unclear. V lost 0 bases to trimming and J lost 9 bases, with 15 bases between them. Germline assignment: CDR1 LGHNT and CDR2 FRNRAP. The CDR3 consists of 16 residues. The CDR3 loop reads CASGLVPGLKGSPLHF. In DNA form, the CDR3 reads TGTGCTAGTGGTTTGGTACCGGGGTTAAAAGGTTCACCCCTCCACTTT. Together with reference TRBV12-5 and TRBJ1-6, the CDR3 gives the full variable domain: DARVTQTPRHKVTEMGQEVTMRCQPILGHNTVFWYRQTMMQGLELLAYFRNRAPLDDSGMPKDRFSAEMPDATLATLKIQPSEPRDSAVYFCASGLVPGLKGSPLHFGNGTRLTVT.

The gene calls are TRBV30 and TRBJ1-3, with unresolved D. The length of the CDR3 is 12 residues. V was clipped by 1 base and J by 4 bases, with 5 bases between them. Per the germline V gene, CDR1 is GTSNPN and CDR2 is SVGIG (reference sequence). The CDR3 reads CAWSDKGNTIYF. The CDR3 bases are TGTGCCTGGAGTGACAAGGGAAACACCATATATTTT.

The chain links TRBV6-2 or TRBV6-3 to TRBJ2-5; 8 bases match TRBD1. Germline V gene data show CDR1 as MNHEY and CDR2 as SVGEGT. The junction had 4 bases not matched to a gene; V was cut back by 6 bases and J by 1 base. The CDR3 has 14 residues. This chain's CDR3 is CASSDRGPQETQYF. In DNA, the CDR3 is TGTGCCAGCAGCGACAGGGGCCCCCAAGAGACCCAGTACTTC.

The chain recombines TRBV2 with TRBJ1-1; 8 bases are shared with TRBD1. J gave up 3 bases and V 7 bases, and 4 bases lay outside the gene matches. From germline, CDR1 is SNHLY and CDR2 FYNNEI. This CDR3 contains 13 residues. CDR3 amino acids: CASNLDRDTEAFF. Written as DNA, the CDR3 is TGTGCCAGCAACCTGGACAGGGACACTGAAGCTTTCTTT. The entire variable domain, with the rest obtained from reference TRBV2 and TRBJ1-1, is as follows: EPEVTQTPSHQVTQMGQEVILRCVPISNHLYFYWYRQILGQKVEFLVSFYNNEISEKSEIFDDQFSVERPDGSNFTLKIRSTKLEDSAMYFCASNLDRDTEAFFGQGTRLTVV.

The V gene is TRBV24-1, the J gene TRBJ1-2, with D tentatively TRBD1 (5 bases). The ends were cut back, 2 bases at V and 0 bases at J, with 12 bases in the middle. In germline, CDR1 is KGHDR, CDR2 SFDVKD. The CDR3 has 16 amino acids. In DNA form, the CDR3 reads TGTGCCACCAGTGATTCGCGGCAGGGCGCTAACTATGGCTACACCTTC. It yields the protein CATSDSRQGANYGYTF.

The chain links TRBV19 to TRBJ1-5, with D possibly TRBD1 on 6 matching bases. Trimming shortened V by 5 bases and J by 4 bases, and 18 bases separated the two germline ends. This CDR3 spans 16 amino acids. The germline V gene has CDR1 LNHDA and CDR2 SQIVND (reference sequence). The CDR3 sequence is CASSGGQGLGNQPQHF. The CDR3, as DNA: TGTGCCAGTAGTGGGGGACAAGGGCTGGGTAATCAGCCCCAGCATTTT.

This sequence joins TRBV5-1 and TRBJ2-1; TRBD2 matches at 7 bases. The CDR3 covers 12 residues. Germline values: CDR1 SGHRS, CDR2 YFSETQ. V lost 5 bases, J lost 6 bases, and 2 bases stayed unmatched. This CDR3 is CASSRGGNEQFF. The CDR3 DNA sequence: TGCGCCAGCAGTCGCGGGGGCAATGAGCAGTTCTTC.

Here the CDR3 DNA reads TGTGCCAGCAGCTTAAGGACTAGCCCACCGAGCTCCTACAATGAGCAGTTCTTC. It is translated as CASSLRTSPPSSYNEQFF. V usage is TRBV11-2 and J usage is TRBJ2-1; 8 nucleotides agree with TRBD2. In germline, CDR1 is SGHAT, CDR2 FQNNGV. The junction had 9 bases not matched to a gene; V was cut back by 2 bases and J by 0 bases. The CDR3 spans 18 residues. The whole variable domain, filled in from reference TRBV11-2 and TRBJ2-1, reads EAGVAQSPRYKIIEKRQSVAFWCNPISGHATLYWYQQILGQGPKLLIQFQNNGVVDDSQLPKDRFSAERLKGVDSTLKIQPAKLEDSAVYLCASSLRTSPPSSYNEQFFGPGTRLTVL.

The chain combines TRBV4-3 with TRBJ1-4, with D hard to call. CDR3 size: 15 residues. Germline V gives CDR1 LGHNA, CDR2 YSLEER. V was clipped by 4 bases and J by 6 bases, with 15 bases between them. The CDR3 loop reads CASSLLESRDEKLFF. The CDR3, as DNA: TGCGCCAGCAGCCTGTTGGAGAGTCGAGATGAAAAACTGTTTTTT.

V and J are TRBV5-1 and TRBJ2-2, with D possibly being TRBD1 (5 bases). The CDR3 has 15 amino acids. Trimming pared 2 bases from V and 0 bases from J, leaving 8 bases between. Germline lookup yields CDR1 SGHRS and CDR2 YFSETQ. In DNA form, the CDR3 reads TGCGCCAGCAGCTTAGGGGCAACGAACACCGGGGAGCTGTTTTTT. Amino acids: CASSLGATNTGELFF.